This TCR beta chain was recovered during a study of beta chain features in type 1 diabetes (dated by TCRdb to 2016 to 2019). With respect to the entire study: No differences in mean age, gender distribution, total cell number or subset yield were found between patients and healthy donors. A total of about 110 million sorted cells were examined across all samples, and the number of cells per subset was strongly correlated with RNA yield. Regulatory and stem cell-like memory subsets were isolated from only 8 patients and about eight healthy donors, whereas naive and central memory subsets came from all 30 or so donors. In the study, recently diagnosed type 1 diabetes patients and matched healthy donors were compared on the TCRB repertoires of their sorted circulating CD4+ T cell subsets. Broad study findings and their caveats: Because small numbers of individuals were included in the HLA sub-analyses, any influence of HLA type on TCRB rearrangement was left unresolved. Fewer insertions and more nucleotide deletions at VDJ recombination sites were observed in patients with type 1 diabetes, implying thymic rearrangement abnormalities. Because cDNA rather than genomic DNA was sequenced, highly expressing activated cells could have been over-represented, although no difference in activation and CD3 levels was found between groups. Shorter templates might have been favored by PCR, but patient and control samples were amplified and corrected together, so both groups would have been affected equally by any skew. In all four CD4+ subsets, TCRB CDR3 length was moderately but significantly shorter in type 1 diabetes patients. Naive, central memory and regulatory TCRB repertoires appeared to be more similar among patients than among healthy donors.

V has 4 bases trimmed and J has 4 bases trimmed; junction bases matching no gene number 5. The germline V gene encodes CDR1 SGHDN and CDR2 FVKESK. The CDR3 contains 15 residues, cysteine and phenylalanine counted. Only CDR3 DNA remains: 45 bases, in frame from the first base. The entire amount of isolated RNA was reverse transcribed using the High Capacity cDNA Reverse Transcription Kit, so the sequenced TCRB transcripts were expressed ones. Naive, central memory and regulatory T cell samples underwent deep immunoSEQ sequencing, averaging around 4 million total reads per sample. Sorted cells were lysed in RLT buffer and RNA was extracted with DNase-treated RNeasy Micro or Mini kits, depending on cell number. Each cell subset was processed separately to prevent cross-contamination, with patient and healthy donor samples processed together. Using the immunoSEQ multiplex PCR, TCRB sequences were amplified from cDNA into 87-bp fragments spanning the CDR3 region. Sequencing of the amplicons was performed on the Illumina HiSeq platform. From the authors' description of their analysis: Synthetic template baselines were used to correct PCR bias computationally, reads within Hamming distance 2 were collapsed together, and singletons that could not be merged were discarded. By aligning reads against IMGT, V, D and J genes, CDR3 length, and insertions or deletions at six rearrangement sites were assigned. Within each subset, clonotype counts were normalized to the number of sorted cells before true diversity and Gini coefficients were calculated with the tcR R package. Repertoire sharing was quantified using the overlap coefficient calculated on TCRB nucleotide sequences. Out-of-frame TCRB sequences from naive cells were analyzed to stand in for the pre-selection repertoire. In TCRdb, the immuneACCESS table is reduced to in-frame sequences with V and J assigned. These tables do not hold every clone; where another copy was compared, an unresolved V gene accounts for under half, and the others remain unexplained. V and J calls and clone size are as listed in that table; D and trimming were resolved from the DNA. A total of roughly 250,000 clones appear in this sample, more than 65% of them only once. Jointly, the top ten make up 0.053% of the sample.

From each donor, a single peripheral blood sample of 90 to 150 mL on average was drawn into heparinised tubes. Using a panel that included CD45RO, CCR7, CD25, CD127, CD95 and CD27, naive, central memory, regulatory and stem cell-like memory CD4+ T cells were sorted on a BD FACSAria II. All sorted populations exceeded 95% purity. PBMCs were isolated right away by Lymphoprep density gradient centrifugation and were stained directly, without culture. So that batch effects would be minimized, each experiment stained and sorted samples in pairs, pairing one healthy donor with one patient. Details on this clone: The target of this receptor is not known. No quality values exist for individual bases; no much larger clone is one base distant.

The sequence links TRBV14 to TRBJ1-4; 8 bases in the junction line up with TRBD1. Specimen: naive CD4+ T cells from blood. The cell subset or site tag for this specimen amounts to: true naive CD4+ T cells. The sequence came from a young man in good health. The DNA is TGTGCCAGCAGCCGGCGGACAGGGTTTAATGAAAAACTGTTTTTT. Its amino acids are CASSRRTGFNEKLFF.